The 18 T cell receptor beta chains presented below share a single source sample, sequenced in a study of T cells after yellow fever vaccination. A single record per CDR3 protein comes from TCRdb applying MiXCR to the 5' RACE reads. The sample lists 550,000 to 750,000 distinct CDR3 sequences, approximately 12% occurring once. This material consisted of PBMCs, taken on the day of the yellow fever booster vaccination. The receptors here all came from a man aged 30 to 45 who received the YFV17D yellow fever vaccine.

The V call is TRBV6-5, the J call TRBJ2-5; TRBD1 agrees at 9 bases. The junction had 3 bases not matched to a gene; V was cut back by 4 bases and J by 3 bases. Germline CDR1 reads MNHEY; CDR2 reads SVGAGI. The CDR3 has 14 residues. CDR3 nucleotide sequence: TGTGCCAGCAGTTCCTGGACAGGGGAAGAGACCCAGTACTTC. This sequence encodes CASSSWTGEETQYF.

This clonotype was recorded many times. The chain recombines TRBV5-4 with TRBJ2-2, with 7 bases lining up with TRBD1. Germline-derived CDR1 and CDR2 are SGHNT and YYREEE (reference sequence). The CDR3 has 17 residues. J gave up 0 bases and V 4 bases, and 9 bases lay outside the gene matches. The CDR3 reads CASSKISGQSNTGELFF. In DNA form, the CDR3 reads TGTGCCAGCAGCAAAATTTCGGGACAGTCGAACACCGGGGAGCTGTTTTTT.

This chain links TRBV27 with TRBJ2-3; weak D call: TRBD2 (5 bases). V was shortened by 3 bases and J by 4 bases, with 23 bases between the two germline ends. CDR3 size: 18 residues. Germline lookup yields CDR1 MNHEY and CDR2 SMNVEV (reference sequence). The CDR3 protein is CASSLVGDPGQPSDTQYF. The CDR3 DNA is TGTGCCAGCAGTTTGGTCGGGGATCCCGGGCAACCGTCAGATACGCAGTATTTT.

The chain employs TRBV7-6 and TRBJ2-2, with 7 bases fitting TRBD2. Germline loops: CDR1 SGHVS, CDR2 FNYEAQ. J was trimmed by 1 base and V by 2 bases; bases with no gene match: 4. This CDR3 spans 16 amino acids. CDR3 sequence: CASSLTTSENTGELFF. The CDR3 DNA follows: TGTGCCAGCAGCTTAACTACTAGCGAGAACACCGGGGAGCTGTTTTTT.

The chain is built from TRBV12-3 or TRBV12-4 and TRBJ1-1; D remains unclear. V lost 6 bases to trimming and J lost 3 bases, with 11 bases between them. The CDR3 is 13 residues long. CDR3 in DNA: TGTGCCAGCAGAGTCAACGGGTACACTGAAGCTTTCTTT. This sequence encodes CASRVNGYTEAFF.

This chain uses TRBV11-2 with TRBJ2-1; D remains unclear. The CDR3 is made up of 16 amino acids. V lost 5 bases, J lost 3 bases, and 17 bases lay in between. Germline CDR1 reads SGHAT; CDR2 reads FQNNGV. The CDR3 loop reads CASSAGSATLYNEQFF. The CDR3 region has the DNA TGTGCCAGCAGCGCCGGGTCCGCAACTCTCTACAATGAGCAGTTCTTC.

This clonotype was observed a few times. This chain uses TRBV29-1 with TRBJ2-5; TRBD1 is a possible D gene (5 bases). Germline CDR1 SQVTM, CDR2 ANQGSEA. Trimming took off 8 bases at V and 2 bases at J, with 9 bases between the two ends. This CDR3 contains 11 residues. The CDR3 DNA is TGCAGCTTACGACAGCAAGAGACCCAGTACTTC. Translation gives CSLRQQETQYF.

V gene TRBV23-1 combines with J gene TRBJ2-1; TRBD2 agrees at 15 bases. TRBV23-1 carries the ORF label, with uncertain function. V gave up 7 bases and J gave up 0 bases; unmatched junction bases: 7. The CDR3 is 18 amino acids. CDR3 nucleotides: TGCGCCAGCAAGGAGGGACTAGCGGGAGGTATCTCCTACAATGAGCAGTTCTTC. It is translated as CASKEGLAGGISYNEQFF.

This rearrangement joins TRBV29-1 to TRBJ2-7; 7 bases agree with TRBD1. V was pared by 4 bases and J by 2 bases, with 2 bases of the junction left unmatched. Germline CDR1 is SQVTM and CDR2 is ANQGSEA. CDR3 length: 12 amino acids. Here the CDR3 reads CSVVQGAYEQYF. CDR3 nucleotide sequence: TGCAGCGTTGTGCAGGGGGCCTACGAGCAGTACTTC.

This clonotype was detected a few times. The gene calls are TRBV14 and TRBJ2-3; D is tentatively TRBD1 or TRBD2 (6 bases each). Trimming removed 4 bases at V and 2 bases at J, with 13 bases between. Germline V gene sequence: CDR1 SGHDN, CDR2 FVKESK. The CDR3 is 15 amino acids. The CDR3 DNA reads TGTGCCAGCAGCCTCCCGGGGGCAAACACAGATACGCAGTATTTT. Protein product: CASSLPGANTDTQYF. Based on the CDR3 plus reference TRBV14 and TRBJ2-3, the full variable domain is EAGVTQFPSHSVIEKGQTVTLRCDPISGHDNLYWYRRVMGKEIKFLLHFVKESKQDESGMPNNRFLAERTGGTYSTLKVQPAELEDSGVYFCASSLPGANTDTQYFGPGTRLTVL.

This clonotype was seen more than once but under ten times. CDR3 nucleotide sequence: TGCAGCGCATCGACAGTGAACACTGAAGCTTTCTTT. It yields the protein CSASTVNTEAFF. V is TRBV29-1 and J is TRBJ1-1; possible D gene TRBD1, 5 bases. V was trimmed by 7 bases and J by 0 bases, leaving 9 bases between them. The V gene's germline CDR1 is SQVTM and CDR2 ANQGSEA. The CDR3 contains 12 residues.

CDR3 sequence (DNA): TGCGCCAGCAGTCAAGACAAAAAGGCCCTAGCGGGAGGGCCGACAGAAGAGACCCAGTACTTC. As protein: CASSQDKKALAGGPTEETQYF. The rearrangement links TRBV23-1 to TRBJ2-5, with 12 bases that match TRBD2. TRBV23-1 is labeled an ORF, and its function is uncertain. The trim removed 2 bases at V and 3 bases at J, leaving 19 bases unmatched. CDR3 size: 21 residues.

The chain recombines TRBV29-1 with TRBJ2-1; TRBD2 agrees at 10 bases. Per the germline V gene, CDR1 is SQVTM and CDR2 is ANQGSEA. The CDR3 sequence is 14 residues long. The junction had 4 bases not matched to a gene; V was cut back by 6 bases and J by 2 bases. The CDR3 sequence: CSVASGSTYNEQFF. Here the CDR3 DNA reads TGCAGCGTAGCTAGCGGGAGTACCTACAATGAGCAGTTCTTC.

The chain has TRBV30 and TRBJ2-5, with D possibly being TRBD1 (6 bases). V lost 3 bases to trimming and J lost 2 bases, with 13 bases between them. The V gene's germline CDR1 is GTSNPN and CDR2 SVGIG (reference sequence). CDR3 length: 14 amino acids. The CDR3 region has the DNA TGTGCCTGGAGCTCAAGACAGGTTCAAGAGACCCAGTACTTC. This translates into CAWSSRQVQETQYF.

This clonotype has only one observation. The chain uses TRBV30 and TRBJ2-2, with 11 bases fitting TRBD2. With V trimmed by 2 bases and J by 2 bases, 7 bases remained unmatched. CDR1 is GTSNPN, CDR2 SVGIG, per germline (reference sequence). The CDR3 contains 17 residues. CDR3 sequence: CAWSTPGLAVNTGELFF. The CDR3 DNA sequence: TGTGCCTGGAGTACCCCGGGACTAGCGGTTAACACCGGGGAGCTGTTTTTT.

The table lists this clonotype with many counts. The chain links TRBV3-1 to TRBJ2-1; 7 nucleotides match TRBD1. The junction had 10 bases not matched to a gene; V was cut back by 2 bases and J by 9 bases. Germline V gives CDR1 LGHDT, CDR2 YNNKEL (reference sequence). The CDR3 extends over 15 amino acids. The CDR3 loop is CASSQRDRNRGEQFF. The CDR3 DNA is TGTGCCAGCAGCCAACGGGACAGAAATAGGGGTGAGCAGTTCTTC.

The chain carries TRBV12-3 or TRBV12-4 and TRBJ2-2; TRBD2 matches at 12 bases. The CDR3 contains 15 residues. The junction had 5 bases not matched to a gene; V was cut back by 5 bases and J by 7 bases. The CDR3 sequence: CASSLGLAGIGELFF. CDR3 nucleotide sequence: TGTGCCAGCAGTCTCGGACTAGCGGGAATCGGGGAGCTGTTTTTT.

This clonotype occurred a few times. The rearrangement joins TRBV6-1 to TRBJ2-7, with D possibly matching TRBD2 (6 bases). There are 13 residues in the CDR3. Germline V gene sequence: CDR1 MNHNS, CDR2 SASEGT. Deletions cut 8 bases from V and 3 bases from J, with 14 bases between. This CDR3 reads CASRGALIYEQYF. In DNA, the CDR3 is TGTGCCAGCCGCGGGGCACTTATCTACGAGCAGTACTTC.